Given below is one T cell receptor (beta chain) in context. What it binds is not known. These data are taken from a study of cytomegalovirus exposure and HLA in healthy donors. On the study more broadly: Caucasian-associated ancestry cluster membership applied to 75% to 85% of several hundred genotyped donors.

Germline V gene data show CDR1 as LNHDA and CDR2 as SQIVND (reference sequence). The CDR3 length is 13 residues. V dropped 5 bases and J dropped 4; count of bases not matched to a gene: 4. PCR involved 60 Vbeta and 13 Jbeta primers. Libraries were prepared by immunoSEQ multiplex PCR; TCRdb keeps only in-frame clonotypes and omits some of them. The data contain 160,000 or so clones, 65% to 80% of them singletons. Study observations and caveats: Rare TCR sequences dominated, though some public TCRs recurred in many donors.

This sequence was found in a woman in her thirties or forties in good health and CMV-seronegative. Sequencing was done on a sample of PBMCs. The chain uses TRBV19 and TRBJ2-5; 7 bases fit TRBD1. The CDR3 region is CASSFNRGETQYF. CDR3 coding DNA: TGTGCCAGTAGTTTCAACAGGGGAGAGACCCAGTACTTC.